This T cell receptor beta chain is from a study of T cells in Graves' hyperthyroidism and ophthalmopathy. Study-wide results and caveats: Classification by a 13 V-J model distinguished ophthalmopathy from stable hyperthyroidism.

Clinical symptoms, serum thyroxine and TRAb, thyroid ultrasound and orbital computed tomography were used for the diagnoses. Germline CDR1 is KGHSH and CDR2 is LQKENI. The CDR3 runs to 13 residues. Trimming stripped 8 bases from V and 2 bases from J, with 11 bases between. This clonotype was found many times. The antigen is unknown. RNA transcripts yielded amplified TCR beta CDR3 regions. HTBI primers were used for first-round RT-PCR of the TCR CDR3. From the multiplex PCR reads, TCRdb called clonotypes with MiXCR, one entry per CDR3 protein. This sample has under 300,000 distinct CDR3 sequences, with about an eighth found just once.

Source material: blood. This chain joins TRBV18 and TRBJ2-3; D remains ambiguous. The sequence was obtained from a middle-aged woman with Graves' hyperthyroidism. The CDR3 nucleotides read TGTGCCAGCCAACCGTCCCCCACAGATACGCAGTATTTT. It yields the protein CASQPSPTDTQYF.